This T cell receptor (beta chain) was identified in a study of prognosis after radiotherapy for stage I lung cancer. There were six milliliters of peripheral blood drawn at each of two time points. Genomic DNA yielded TCR beta CDR3, amplified by two-round multiplex PCR. Round-one PCR had primers specific to each TRBV and TRBJ gene. MiXCR, run by TCRdb on the multiplex PCR reads, gives a single entry per CDR3 protein. The profile shows roughly 11,000 distinct CDR3 sequences, around 55% of them singletons. This CDR3 spans 15 amino acids. Germline V CDR1 and CDR2: SGHAT, FQNNGV. Trimming took 5 bases from V and 3 from J, leaving 13 bases between them. In its sample, this clonotype ranks as medium-sized.

The receptor was derived from a donor aged 50 or older with non-small cell lung cancer. The sequencing used PBMCs, collected before or after stereotactic body radiation therapy (not recorded which). The chain recombines TRBV11-2 with TRBJ2-2; weak D call: TRBD2 (5 bases). The DNA of the CDR3 is TGTGCCAGCAGCAACCCCGCGCGGGACACCGGGGAGCTGTTTTTT. Translating gives CASSNPARDTGELFF.